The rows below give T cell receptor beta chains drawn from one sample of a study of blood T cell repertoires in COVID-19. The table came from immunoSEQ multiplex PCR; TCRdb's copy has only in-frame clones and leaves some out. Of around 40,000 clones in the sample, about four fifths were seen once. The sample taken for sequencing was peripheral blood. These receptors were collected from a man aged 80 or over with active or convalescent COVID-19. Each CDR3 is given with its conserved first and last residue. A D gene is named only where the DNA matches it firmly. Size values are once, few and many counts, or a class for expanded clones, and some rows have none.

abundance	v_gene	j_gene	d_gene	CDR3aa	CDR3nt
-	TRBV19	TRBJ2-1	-	CASSMTGPIYNEQFF	TGTGCCAGTAGCATGACAGGCCCCATTTACAATGAGCAGTTCTTC
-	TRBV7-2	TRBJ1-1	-	CASSLTGNTEAFF	TGTGCCAGCAGCTTAACTGGGAACACTGAAGCTTTCTTT
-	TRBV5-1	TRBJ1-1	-	CASSLAGGGEAFF	TGCGCCAGCAGCTTGGCCGGTGGCGGAGAAGCTTTCTTT
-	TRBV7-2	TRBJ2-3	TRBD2	CASSLVSGGSRTDTQYF	TGTGCCAGCAGCTTAGTTAGCGGGGGGTCGCGCACAGATACGCAGTATTTT
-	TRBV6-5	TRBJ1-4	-	CASTTTNEKLFF	TGTGCCAGCACTACAACTAATGAAAAACTGTTTTTT
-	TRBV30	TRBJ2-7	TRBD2	CAWSELAGTYEQYF	TGTGCCTGGAGTGAACTAGCGGGGACCTACGAGCAGTACTTC
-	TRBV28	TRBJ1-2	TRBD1	CASSQWDSGKGYTF	TGTGCCAGCAGTCAATGGGACAGTGGCAAGGGCTACACCTTC
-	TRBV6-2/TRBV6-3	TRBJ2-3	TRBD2	CASSYSVAGGPDTQYF	TGTGCCAGCAGTTACTCCGTAGCGGGGGGGCCAGATACGCAGTATTTT
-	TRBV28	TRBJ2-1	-	CASRAGTGINEQFF	TGTGCCAGCAGGGCCGGGACTGGGATCAATGAGCAGTTCTTC
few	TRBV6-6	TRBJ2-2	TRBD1	CATTTGQGAVGELFF	TGTGCCACCACAACGGGACAGGGGGCGGTCGGGGAGCTGTTTTTT
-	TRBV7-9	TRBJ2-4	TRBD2	CASSHPSGGATVNIQYF	TGTGCCAGCAGCCATCCTAGCGGGGGGGCCACGGTAAACATTCAGTACTTC
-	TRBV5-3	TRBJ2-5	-	CARSLELGVPHQETQYF	TGTGCCAGAAGCTTGGAGTTAGGGGTACCCCACCAAGAGACCCAGTACTTC
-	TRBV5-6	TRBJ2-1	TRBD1	CASSLGQGWNEQFF	TGTGCCAGCAGCTTGGGACAGGGATGGAATGAGCAGTTCTTC
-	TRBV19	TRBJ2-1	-	CASSIRGGWGGRYNEQFF	TGTGCCAGTAGTATCAGGGGCGGTTGGGGAGGGCGATACAATGAGCAGTTCTTC
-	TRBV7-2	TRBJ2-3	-	CASSYRKGSSTDTQYF	TGTGCCAGCAGCTATCGTAAAGGGAGCAGCACAGATACGCAGTATTTT
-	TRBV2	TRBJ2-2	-	CASIRGLNTGELFF	TGTGCCAGCATAAGGGGCCTGAACACCGGGGAGCTGTTTTTT
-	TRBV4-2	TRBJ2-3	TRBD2	CASSQGNSGPTDTQYF	TGTGCCAGCAGCCAAGGGAATAGCGGGCCCACAGATACGCAGTATTTT
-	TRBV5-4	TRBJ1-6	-	CASSLTGYNSPLHF	TGTGCCAGCAGCTTAACAGGGTATAATTCACCCCTCCACTTT
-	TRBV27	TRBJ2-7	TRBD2	CASSRGGGILYEQYF	TGTGCCAGCAGTCGTGGGGGAGGGATCCTCTACGAGCAGTACTTC
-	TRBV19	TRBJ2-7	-	CASSIGTGEFYEQYF	TGTGCCAGTAGTATAGGTACTGGAGAGTTCTACGAGCAGTACTTC